This TCR beta chain emerged from a study of T cell responses to AZD1222 COVID-19 vaccine. Profiled with immunoSEQ multiplex PCR; TCRdb holds only in-frame clones, not every one. This sample has 190,000 or so clones; 85% to 95% occur once, and the top ten carry less than 1.2%. Pooled samples include second doses given at about 4 or 12 weeks. Overall study findings and caveats: Spike regions recognized by vaccine-associated CD4 TCRs spanned the protein, led by 160-218 and 743-854. White British donors predominated, females outnumbered males, and clonal diversity was possibly underestimated. The number of AZD1222 recipients seropositive at baseline was only five or six.

Trimming pared 6 bases from V and 9 bases from J, leaving 11 bases between. The CDR3 extends over 11 amino acids. A word on this clone: Its antigen is still unknown.

This specimen consisted of peripheral blood, obtained 28 days after the second AZD1222 dose. The rearrangement uses TRBV12-3 or TRBV12-4 and TRBJ1-1; D call uncertain. The sequence came from an adult who received the AZD1222 COVID-19 vaccine. For the CDR3, the DNA is TGTGCCAGCAGCCTAACCCAGAAAGCTTTCTTT. Its translation: CASSLTQKAFF.